This TCR beta chain was identified in a study of T cells after yellow fever vaccination. V shed 0 bases and J 4 bases; nucleotides not matched to a gene: 4. CDR1 is ENHRY, CDR2 SYGVKD, per germline. This CDR3 spans 16 amino acids. From the 5' RACE reads, TCRdb called clonotypes with MiXCR, one entry per CDR3 protein. This table holds approximately 550,000 distinct CDR3 sequences, about 19% found once. This chain links TRBV10-3 with TRBJ2-7, with 12 bases lining up with TRBD2. This TCR derives from a man aged 25 to 40 who received the YFV17D yellow fever vaccine. The sequenced sample was PBMCs, obtained 15 days after the yellow fever booster vaccination. The CDR3 DNA is TGTGCCATCAGTGAGTCTTCTAGCGGGAGGGTTTACGAGCAGTACTTC. It yields the protein CAISESSSGRVYEQYF.